This T cell receptor (beta chain) appears in the sequencing data of a study of blood T cells in healthy people across ages. As for the study in general: Per every two T cells, about one barcoded beta molecule was captured by template switching.

This clonotype was recorded a few times. Antigen specificity is unknown. Study results and caveats: Conclusively comparing naive with antigen-experienced cells was impossible with unsorted PBMCs.

Sample-barcoded 5' priming and a J-beta primer mix drove a second PCR of about 7 to 12 cycles. Each CDR3 protein is one row after TCRdb ran MiXCR on the 5' RACE reads. Of roughly 1.5 million distinct CDR3 sequences in the sample, roughly 43% are singletons; the top ten hold roughly 3.7%. Every sample yielded at least 6 million isolated PBMCs. The TCR was taken from a woman aged 18-29 years in good health. What was sequenced was blood.

The CDR3 DNA sequence: TGTGCCAGCAGTCTTACCGCTCGGGAAATCACAGATACGCAGTATTTT. This sequence encodes CASSLTAREITDTQYF. The rearrangement joins TRBV12-3 or TRBV12-4 to TRBJ2-3; possible D gene TRBD2, 5 bases. Trimming shortened V by 5 bases and J by 2 bases, and 17 bases separated the two germline ends. CDR3 size: 16 residues.